The T cell receptor (beta chain) described here comes from a study of spatial heterogeneity in lung cancer. TCRdb passed the 5' RACE reads through MiXCR, listing each CDR3 protein once. The sample has fewer than 55,000 distinct CDR3 sequences, around 7.7% seen once; the top ten hold less than 45%. Looked up from germline, CDR1 is SNHLY and CDR2 is FYNNEI. V lost 3 bases and J 2 bases, leaving 17 bases between the germline ends. The CDR3 length is 16 residues. This sample's time point: blood at routine non-recurrence follow-up after resection. The study sequenced unsorted whole RNA from tumor, nontumor lung or frozen PBMC. This clonotype occurred many times.

The receptor was derived from a female donor with early-stage non-small cell lung cancer. The chain carries TRBV2 and TRBJ2-7; tentatively, D is TRBD2 (7 bases). The starting material was PBMCs, obtained at follow-up. CDR3 protein: CASSDPPGGLTYEQYF. The CDR3 bases are TGTGCCAGCAGTGACCCCCCGGGGGGCCTTACCTACGAGCAGTACTTC. Full variable domain (missing parts from reference TRBV2 and TRBJ2-7): EPEVTQTPSHQVTQMGQEVILRCVPISNHLYFYWYRQILGQKVEFLVSFYNNEISEKSEIFDDQFSVERPDGSNFTLKIRSTKLEDSAMYFCASSDPPGGLTYEQYFGPGTRLTVT.